Following are 26 T cell receptor beta chains from one sample sequenced in a study of shared T cell receptors in the human thymus. Assay: immunoSEQ multiplex PCR; the TCRdb copy retains only in-frame clones and omits some. The profile shows approximately 580,000 clones, roughly 74% of them singletons. The same data also contributed to another study, on human thymus T cells.

Material for sequencing was thymocytes. These receptors all stem from a boy in the first two years of life with a congenital heart defect.

The chain recombines TRBV5-6 with TRBJ2-5; the match to TRBD1 covers 9 bases. From germline, CDR1 is SGHDT and CDR2 YYEEEE. The length of the CDR3 is 15 residues. J lost 5 bases, V lost 6 bases, and 11 bases had no gene match. CDR3: CASNYGTGFRETQYF. Here the CDR3 DNA reads TGTGCCAGCAACTATGGGACAGGGTTCAGGGAGACCCAGTACTTC.

V usage is TRBV15 and J usage is TRBJ2-1; TRBD2 agrees at 12 bases. The CDR3 is made up of 16 amino acids. The germline gives CDR1 LNHNV, CDR2 YYDKDF (reference sequence). V dropped 8 bases and J dropped 8; count of bases not matched to a gene: 13. The CDR3 reads CATAPMGLAGWDEQFF. As DNA, the CDR3 is TGTGCCACCGCTCCCATGGGACTAGCGGGCTGGGATGAGCAGTTCTTC.

The V gene is TRBV15, the J gene TRBJ2-7; a possible D gene is TRBD1 (6 bases). With 0 bases removed from V and 6 bases from J, the gap between germline ends came to 15 bases. Germline CDR1 LNHNV, CDR2 YYDKDF (reference sequence). The CDR3 has 15 amino acids. The CDR3 reads CATSREAGERSEQYF. In nucleotides, the CDR3 is TGTGCCACCAGCAGAGAGGCAGGGGAACGAAGCGAGCAGTACTTC.

CDR3 in DNA: TGTGCCAGCAGCCGTGAACTGCCGTACCATGAGGACACTGAAGCTTTCTTT. Translated: CASSRELPYHEDTEAFF. This chain uses TRBV5-4 with TRBJ1-1; unclear D gene. From germline, CDR1 is SGHNT and CDR2 YYREEE (reference sequence). The CDR3 loop spans 17 amino acids. Trimming left V 4 bases short and J 3 bases short, with 22 bases between.

The chain links TRBV4-3 to TRBJ1-1; 9 bases are a match to TRBD1. CDR1 and CDR2 (germline): LGHNA, YSLEER. This CDR3 has 13 amino acids. J was trimmed by 11 bases and V by 2 bases; bases with no gene match: 6. The CDR3 DNA reads TGCGCCAGCAGCCAAATGGGACAGGGAGGGGCTTTCTTT. Amino acids: CASSQMGQGGAFF.

This rearrangement joins TRBV27 to TRBJ2-4, with D possibly being TRBD1 (5 bases). CDR1 MNHEY and CDR2 SMNVEV come from the germline V gene (reference sequence). Deletions cut 6 bases from V and 9 bases from J, with 18 bases between. The CDR3 covers 14 residues. The CDR3 here is CASRPYSREGIQYF. CDR3 in DNA: TGTGCCAGCAGGCCCTATTCCAGGGAAGGCATTCAGTACTTC.

The chain is built from TRBV6-5 and TRBJ1-4, with a tentative D call TRBD1 (6 bases). This CDR3 contains 14 residues. CDR1 and CDR2 (germline): MNHEY, SVGAGI. Trimming removed 4 bases at V and 4 bases at J, with 10 bases between. CDR3 in DNA: TGTGCCAGCAGTTCCACAGGGATTAATGAAAAACTGTTTTTT. It is translated as CASSSTGINEKLFF.

The gene calls are TRBV29-1 and TRBJ2-1, with TRBD2 identical over 8 bases. CDR1 SQVTM and CDR2 ANQGSEA come from the germline V gene. CDR3 length: 14 residues. The ends lost 7 bases at V and 7 bases at J; junction bases unmatched: 12. The CDR3 DNA reads TGCAGCGCCCCTACTAGCGGAGCGGGGAATGAGCAGTTCTTC. This encodes CSAPTSGAGNEQFF.

The chain carries TRBV19 and TRBJ2-7, with a weak D call TRBD1 (5 bases). This CDR3 has 14 amino acids. V was trimmed by 3 bases and J by 4 bases, leaving 13 bases between them. Germline CDR1 LNHDA, CDR2 SQIVND (reference sequence). Here the CDR3 reads CASSIPGLGYEQYF. CDR3 nucleotide sequence: TGTGCCAGTAGTATCCCAGGGCTCGGGTACGAGCAGTACTTC.

V usage is TRBV5-6 and J usage is TRBJ2-1; TRBD2 is a possible D gene (6 bases). Trimming cost V 5 bases and J 4 bases, with 19 bases left between them. Germline V gene sequence: CDR1 SGHDT, CDR2 YYEEEE. CDR3 size: 16 residues. The CDR3 DNA follows: TGTGCCAGCAGTCGCATCCTACGACTAGGGTACAATGAGCAGTTCTTC. Translation: CASSRILRLGYNEQFF.

The chain employs TRBV27 and TRBJ1-1, with D possibly being TRBD1 (6 bases). V was trimmed by 6 bases and J by 0 bases, leaving 14 bases between them. The CDR3 runs 15 residues. Germline assignment: CDR1 MNHEY and CDR2 SMNVEV (reference sequence). CDR3 in amino acids: CASSWSWTVNTEAFF. As DNA, the CDR3 is TGTGCCAGCAGCTGGAGCTGGACAGTGAACACTGAAGCTTTCTTT.

V is TRBV4-2 and J is TRBJ2-3, with a possible D match to TRBD2 (5 bases). Trimming left V 4 bases short and J 0 bases short, with 17 bases between. CDR1 is LGHNA, CDR2 YNFKEQ, per germline. CDR3 length equals 17 residues. The CDR3 loop reads CASSPLPSGASTDTQYF. In DNA, the CDR3 is TGTGCCAGCAGCCCCCTACCCAGCGGTGCTAGCACAGATACGCAGTATTTT.

With regard to this clone: Because it lacks the conserved phenylalanine or tryptophan at the end, this CDR3 is likely a read error. No DNA is shown, since the ends of the CDR3 on it are uncertain; the CDR3 is the one TCRdb lists. V gene TRBV7-9 combines with J gene TRBJ1-1; the listed D gene, TRBD1, was not tested against the DNA. Per germline, CDR1 SEHNR and CDR2 FQNEAQ (reference sequence). 11 amino acids form the CDR3, both terminal residues included. This CDR3 reads CASSSGTKGSV.

The chain has TRBV2 and TRBJ2-6; TRBD1 agrees at 10 bases. There are 17 residues in the CDR3. Germline trimming cut 9 bases from V and 5 bases from J; bases unmatched to any gene: 13. Germline lookup yields CDR1 SNHLY and CDR2 FYNNEI. The CDR3 DNA reads TGTGCCAGGAGAGACAGGGGGCGCGTCAATAGGGCCAACGTCCTGACTTTC. Amino acids: CARRDRGRVNRANVLTF.

This chain links TRBV6-5 with TRBJ1-5; possibly TRBD1 for D (5 bases). Germline V gene data show CDR1 as MNHEY and CDR2 as SVGAGI. The CDR3 covers 15 residues. The V gene lost 8 bases and the J gene lost 3 bases, with 17 bases spanning the gap. The CDR3 DNA is TGTGCCAGCGGACCCAGGAGGGGCAACAATCAGCCCCAGCATTTT. Residues: CASGPRRGNNQPQHF.

The chain uses TRBV14 and TRBJ2-7; 7 nucleotides agree with TRBD2. The J segment lost 2 bases and the V segment lost 0 bases, leaving 7 bases of the junction unmatched. Germline V gives CDR1 SGHDN, CDR2 FVKESK. CDR3 length: 16 amino acids. The DNA of the CDR3 is TGTGCCAGCAGCCAAGATGGCCCTAGCGGAACCTACGAGCAGTACTTC. As protein: CASSQDGPSGTYEQYF.

V is TRBV4-3 and J is TRBJ2-3; 15 bases match TRBD2. This CDR3 region has 17 residues. In germline, CDR1 is LGHNA, CDR2 YSLEER. V trimming: 1 base; J trimming: 3 bases; junction bases outside the gene matches: 2. The CDR3 loop is CASSQGTSGRATDTQYF. CDR3 nucleotides: TGCGCCAGCAGCCAAGGGACTAGCGGGAGGGCGACAGATACGCAGTATTTT.

The chain joins TRBV27 to TRBJ2-7, with TRBD2 as a possible D gene (5 bases). Per the germline V gene, CDR1 is MNHEY and CDR2 is SMNVEV (reference sequence). This CDR3 has 16 residues. V was trimmed by 8 bases and J by 0 bases, leaving 20 bases between them. This CDR3 is CASPLESGKSSYEQYF. The DNA of the CDR3 is TGTGCCAGCCCTCTAGAAAGCGGCAAAAGCTCCTACGAGCAGTACTTC.

J is TRBJ1-5 and V is TRBV27, with D maybe TRBD1 (6 bases). Germline lookup yields CDR1 MNHEY and CDR2 SMNVEV (reference sequence). This CDR3 region has 16 residues. Deletions cut 3 bases from V and 0 bases from J, with 12 bases between. CDR3 in DNA: TGTGCCAGCAGTTTCCGAACAGGGCGTAGCAATCAGCCCCAGCATTTT. Protein product: CASSFRTGRSNQPQHF.

The rearrangement uses TRBV5-4 and TRBJ1-1, with 7 nucleotides matching TRBD1. CDR3 length: 17 amino acids. J lost 5 bases, V lost 0 bases, and 13 bases had no gene match. CDR1 is SGHNT and CDR2 is YYREEE in the germline V gene (reference sequence). Here the CDR3 reads CASSLVTGRSKETEAFF. In DNA form, the CDR3 reads TGTGCCAGCAGCTTGGTGACAGGGAGGAGCAAGGAAACTGAAGCTTTCTTT. The full variable domain, with the rest looked up from reference TRBV5-4 and TRBJ1-1, is ETGVTQSPTHLIKTRGQQVTLRCSSQSGHNTVSWYQQALGQGPQFIFQYYREEENGRGNFPPRFSGLQFPNYSSELNVNALELDDSALYLCASSLVTGRSKETEAFFGQGTRLTVV.

This clone was picked up one time. V usage is TRBV13 and J usage is TRBJ2-3; 8 nucleotides agree with TRBD1. The CDR3 sequence is 15 residues long. Germline values: CDR1 PRHDT, CDR2 FYEKMQ (reference sequence). J gave up 4 bases and V 5 bases, and 8 bases lay outside the gene matches. CDR3 amino acids: CASSPRTGSADTQYF. CDR3 nucleotides: TGTGCCAGCAGCCCCCGGACAGGGAGCGCAGATACGCAGTATTTT.

The chain couples TRBV9 to TRBJ2-1, with 13 bases identical to TRBD2. This CDR3 has 17 amino acids. V was pared by 0 bases and J by 2 bases, with 2 bases of the junction left unmatched. Looked up from germline, CDR1 is SGDLS and CDR2 is YYNGEE. CDR3 DNA sequence: TGTGCCAGCAGCGTAGAGGGACTAGCGGGGACCTACAATGAGCAGTTCTTC. This gives the protein CASSVEGLAGTYNEQFF.

The chain joins TRBV11-2 to TRBJ2-1, with 7 bases fitting TRBD2. Trimming took 4 bases from V and 4 from J; bases not matched to a gene: 22. Germline V gives CDR1 SGHAT, CDR2 FQNNGV. The CDR3 is 20 amino acids. For the CDR3, the DNA is TGTGCCAGCAGCTCAGAATACCGACTAGCCTTACGAGTTCCGTACAATGAGCAGTTCTTC. Its protein is CASSSEYRLALRVPYNEQFF.

V usage is TRBV15 and J usage is TRBJ2-1; 7 bases match TRBD2. V dropped 4 bases and J dropped 2; count of bases not matched to a gene: 5. CDR3 size: 15 residues. Germline CDR1 reads LNHNV; CDR2 reads YYDKDF (reference sequence). CDR3 nucleotide sequence: TGTGCCACCAGCAAACGGGAGGACCCCTACAATGAGCAGTTCTTC. Protein sequence: CATSKREDPYNEQFF.

The V gene is TRBV6-5, the J gene TRBJ1-5; TRBD1 is a possible D gene (5 bases). Trimming removed 6 bases from V and 2 bases from J, with 14 bases in between. There are 15 residues in the CDR3. Looked up from germline, CDR1 is MNHEY and CDR2 is SVGAGI. In DNA, the CDR3 is TGTGCCAGCAGGACGACGGGGGGGGGCAATCAGCCCCAGCATTTT. Amino acids: CASRTTGGGNQPQHF.

This chain joins TRBV7-9 and TRBJ2-2, with 8 bases fitting TRBD2. CDR1 and CDR2 (germline): SEHNR, FQNEAQ (reference sequence). V lost 1 base, J lost 2 bases, and 3 bases stayed unmatched. The CDR3 has 16 amino acids. The CDR3 DNA sequence: TGTGCCAGCAGCTTAGGAACTAGCGGTAACACCGGGGAGCTGTTTTTT. Its protein product is CASSLGTSGNTGELFF.